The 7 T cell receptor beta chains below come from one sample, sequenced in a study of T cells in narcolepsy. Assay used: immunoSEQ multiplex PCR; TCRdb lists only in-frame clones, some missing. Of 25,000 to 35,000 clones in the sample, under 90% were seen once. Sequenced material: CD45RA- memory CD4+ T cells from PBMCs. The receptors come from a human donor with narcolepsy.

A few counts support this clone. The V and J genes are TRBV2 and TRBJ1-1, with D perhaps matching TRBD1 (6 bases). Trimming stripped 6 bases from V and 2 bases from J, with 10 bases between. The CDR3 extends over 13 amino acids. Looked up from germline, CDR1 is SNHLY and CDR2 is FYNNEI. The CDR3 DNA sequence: TGTGCCAGCAGGACAGGAGCCAACACTGAAGCTTTCTTT. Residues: CASRTGANTEAFF.

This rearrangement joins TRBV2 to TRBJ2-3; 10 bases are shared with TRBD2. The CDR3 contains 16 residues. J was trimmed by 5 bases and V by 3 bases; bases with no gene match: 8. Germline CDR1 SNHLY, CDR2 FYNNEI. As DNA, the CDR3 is TGTGCCAGCAGTGATAATAGCGGGAGGAGTAAAGATACGCAGTATTTT. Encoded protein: CASSDNSGRSKDTQYF.

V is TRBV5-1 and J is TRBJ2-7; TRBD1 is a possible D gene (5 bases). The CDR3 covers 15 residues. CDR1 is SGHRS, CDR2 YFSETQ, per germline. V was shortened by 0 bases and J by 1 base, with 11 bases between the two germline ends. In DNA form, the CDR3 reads TGCGCCAGCAGCTTGGGTCAGGGTCCTTCCTACGAGCAGTACTTC. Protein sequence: CASSLGQGPSYEQYF. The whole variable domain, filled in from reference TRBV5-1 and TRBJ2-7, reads KAGVTQTPRYLIKTRGQQVTLSCSPISGHRSVSWYQQTPGQGLQFLFEYFSETQRNKGNFPGRFSGRQFSNSRSEMNVSTLELGDSALYLCASSLGQGPSYEQYFGPGTRLTVT.

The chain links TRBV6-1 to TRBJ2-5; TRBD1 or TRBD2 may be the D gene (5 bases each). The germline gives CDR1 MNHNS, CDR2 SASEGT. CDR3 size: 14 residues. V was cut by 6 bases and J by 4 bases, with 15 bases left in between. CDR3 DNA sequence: TGTGCCAGCAGATGGGACGGAGAGCGAGAGACCCAGTACTTC. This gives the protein CASRWDGERETQYF.

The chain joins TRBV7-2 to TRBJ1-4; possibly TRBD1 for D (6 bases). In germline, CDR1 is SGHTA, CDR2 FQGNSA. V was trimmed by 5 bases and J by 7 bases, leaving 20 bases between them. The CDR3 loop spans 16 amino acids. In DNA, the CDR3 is TGTGCCAGCAGCCCCGGGGCAGGCAGGGGTGCTGAAAAACTGTTTTTT. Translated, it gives CASSPGAGRGAEKLFF.

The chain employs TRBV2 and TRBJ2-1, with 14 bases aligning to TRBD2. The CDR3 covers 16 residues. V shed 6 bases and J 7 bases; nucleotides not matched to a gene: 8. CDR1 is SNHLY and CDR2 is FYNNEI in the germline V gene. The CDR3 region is CASSVTGLAGANEQFF. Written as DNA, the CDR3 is TGTGCCAGCAGCGTTACGGGACTAGCGGGAGCAAATGAGCAGTTCTTC.

CDR3 region: CASSDRLAGGEQYF. For the CDR3, the DNA is TGCGCCAGCAGTGACCGACTAGCGGGAGGCGAGCAGTACTTC. The rearrangement links TRBV10-1 to TRBJ2-7; 13 bases are shared with TRBD2. Germline CDR1 reads WNHNN; CDR2 reads SYGVQD (reference sequence). V trimming: 3 bases; J trimming: 6 bases; junction bases outside the gene matches: 2. CDR3 size: 14 residues.